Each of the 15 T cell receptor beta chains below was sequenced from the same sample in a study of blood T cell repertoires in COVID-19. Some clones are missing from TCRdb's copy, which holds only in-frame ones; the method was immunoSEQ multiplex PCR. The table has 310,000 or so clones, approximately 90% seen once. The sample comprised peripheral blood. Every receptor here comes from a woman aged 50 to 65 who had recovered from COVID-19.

CDR3 region: CASSSQGLYNEQFF. The CDR3 nucleotides read TGTGCCAGCAGCTCCCAGGGACTATACAATGAGCAGTTCTTC. The chain carries TRBV5-5 and TRBJ2-1; TRBD2 agrees at 7 bases. V gave up 3 bases and J gave up 4 bases; unmatched junction bases: 4. Germline CDR1 reads SGHKS; CDR2 reads YYEKEE (reference sequence). CDR3 length: 14 amino acids.

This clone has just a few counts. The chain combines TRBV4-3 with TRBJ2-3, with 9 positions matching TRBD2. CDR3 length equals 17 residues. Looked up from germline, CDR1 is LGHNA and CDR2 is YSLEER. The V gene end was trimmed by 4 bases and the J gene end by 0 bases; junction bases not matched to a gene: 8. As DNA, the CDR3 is TGCGCCAGCAGCCGGCTAGCGGGGCGCCCTAGCACAGATACGCAGTATTTT. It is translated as CASSRLAGRPSTDTQYF.

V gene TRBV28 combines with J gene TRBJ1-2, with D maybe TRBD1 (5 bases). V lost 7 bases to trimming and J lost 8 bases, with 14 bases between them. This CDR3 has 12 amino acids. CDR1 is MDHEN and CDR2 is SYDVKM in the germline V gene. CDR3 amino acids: CASKIGGGGYTF. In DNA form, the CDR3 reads TGTGCCAGCAAAATCGGGGGTGGCGGCTACACCTTC.

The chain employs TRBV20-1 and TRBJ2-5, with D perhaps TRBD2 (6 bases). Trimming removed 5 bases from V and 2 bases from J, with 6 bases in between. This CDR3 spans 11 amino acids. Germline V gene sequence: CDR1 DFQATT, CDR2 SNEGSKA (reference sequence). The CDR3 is CSAGGQETQYF. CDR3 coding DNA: TGCAGTGCTGGGGGGCAAGAGACCCAGTACTTC.

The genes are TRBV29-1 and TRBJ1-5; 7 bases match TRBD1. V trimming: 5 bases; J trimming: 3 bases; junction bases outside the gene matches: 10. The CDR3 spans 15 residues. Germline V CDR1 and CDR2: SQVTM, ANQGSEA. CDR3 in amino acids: CSVISGRGFNQPQHF. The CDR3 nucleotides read TGCAGCGTTATATCGGGCAGGGGGTTCAATCAGCCCCAGCATTTT.

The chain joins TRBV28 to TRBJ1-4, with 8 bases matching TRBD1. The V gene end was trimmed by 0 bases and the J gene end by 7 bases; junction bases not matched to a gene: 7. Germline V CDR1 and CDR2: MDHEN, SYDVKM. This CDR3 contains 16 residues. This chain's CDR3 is CASSLWATGEVEKLFF. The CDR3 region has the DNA TGTGCCAGCAGTTTATGGGCGACAGGGGAGGTTGAAAAACTGTTTTTT.

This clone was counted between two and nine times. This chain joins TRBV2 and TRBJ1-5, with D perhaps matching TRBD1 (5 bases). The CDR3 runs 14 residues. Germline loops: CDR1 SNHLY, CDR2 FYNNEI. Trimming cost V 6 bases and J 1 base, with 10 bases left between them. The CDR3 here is CASRSGLSNQPQHF. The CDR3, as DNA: TGTGCCAGCAGATCGGGACTCAGCAATCAGCCCCAGCATTTT.

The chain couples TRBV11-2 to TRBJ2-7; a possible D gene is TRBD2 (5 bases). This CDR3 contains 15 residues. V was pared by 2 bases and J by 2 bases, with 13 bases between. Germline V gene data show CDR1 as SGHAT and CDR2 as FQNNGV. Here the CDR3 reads CASSLNPLAPYEQYF. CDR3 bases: TGTGCCAGCAGCTTAAACCCCCTAGCCCCCTACGAGCAGTACTTC.

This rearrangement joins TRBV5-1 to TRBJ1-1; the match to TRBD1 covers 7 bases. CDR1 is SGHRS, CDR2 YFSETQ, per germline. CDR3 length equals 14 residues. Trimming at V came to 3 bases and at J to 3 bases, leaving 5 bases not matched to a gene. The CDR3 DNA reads TGCGCCAGCAGCTCGACAGGGCGGGACACTGAAGCTTTCTTT. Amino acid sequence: CASSSTGRDTEAFF.

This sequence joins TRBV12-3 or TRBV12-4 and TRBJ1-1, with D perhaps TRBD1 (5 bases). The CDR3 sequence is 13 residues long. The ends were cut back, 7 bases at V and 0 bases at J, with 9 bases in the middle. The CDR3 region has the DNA TGTGCCAGCATCAGACAGATGAACACTGAAGCTTTCTTT. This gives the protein CASIRQMNTEAFF.

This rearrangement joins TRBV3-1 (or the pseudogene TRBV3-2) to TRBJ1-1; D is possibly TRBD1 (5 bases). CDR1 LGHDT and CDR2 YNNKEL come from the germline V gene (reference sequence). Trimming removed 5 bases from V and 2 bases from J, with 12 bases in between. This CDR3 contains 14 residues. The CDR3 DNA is TGTGCCAGCAGCTTTGGGCAGGGTAACACTGAAGCTTTCTTT. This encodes CASSFGQGNTEAFF.

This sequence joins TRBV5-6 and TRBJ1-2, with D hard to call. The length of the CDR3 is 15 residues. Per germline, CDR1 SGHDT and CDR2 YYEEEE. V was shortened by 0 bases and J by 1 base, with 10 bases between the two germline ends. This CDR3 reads CASSLESGYNYGYTF. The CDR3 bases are TGTGCCAGCAGCTTGGAAAGCGGTTATAACTATGGCTACACCTTC.

The CDR3 loop is CASRTSNRVGAFF. The CDR3 DNA reads as TGTGCCAGCAGGACATCTAACAGGGTGGGAGCTTTCTTT. This rearrangement joins TRBV28 to TRBJ1-1; possible D gene TRBD1, 6 bases. The germline CDR1 and CDR2 sequences are MDHEN and SYDVKM. The V end was cut by 6 bases, the J end by 10 bases, with 18 bases between. The CDR3 is made up of 13 amino acids.

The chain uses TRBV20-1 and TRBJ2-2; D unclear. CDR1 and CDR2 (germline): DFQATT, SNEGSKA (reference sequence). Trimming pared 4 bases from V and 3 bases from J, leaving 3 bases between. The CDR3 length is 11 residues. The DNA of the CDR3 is TGCAGTGCTACATACACCGGGGAGCTGTTTTTT. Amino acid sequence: CSATYTGELFF.

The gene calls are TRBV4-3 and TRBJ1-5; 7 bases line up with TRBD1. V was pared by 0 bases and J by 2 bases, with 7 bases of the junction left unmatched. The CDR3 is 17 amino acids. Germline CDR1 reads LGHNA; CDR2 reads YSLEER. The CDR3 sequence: CASSQDWGQGGNQPQHF. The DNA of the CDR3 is TGCGCCAGCAGCCAAGATTGGGGGCAGGGGGGCAATCAGCCCCAGCATTTT.